The next 16 T cell receptor beta chains were all read from a single sample in a study of T cell responses to AZD1222 COVID-19 vaccine. The data were produced by immunoSEQ multiplex PCR, yet TCRdb's version contains in-frame clones alone and is incomplete. The sample records some 170,000 clones, roughly nine tenths being singletons. Sequencing used peripheral blood, obtained on day 0 of AZD1222 vaccination. These receptors were obtained from an adult in good health.

The gene calls are TRBV4-2 and TRBJ1-5; D uncertain. This CDR3 is 16 amino acids long. V was clipped by 0 bases and J by 0 bases, with 9 bases between them. Germline V gives CDR1 LGHNA, CDR2 YNFKEQ. The CDR3 coding sequence is TGTGCCAGCAGCCAAGAAACACCTTATAGCAATCAGCCCCAGCATTTT. Translated, it gives CASSQETPYSNQPQHF.

The rearrangement links TRBV28 to TRBJ1-3; TRBD1 is a possible D gene (6 bases). Germline V gene sequence: CDR1 MDHEN, CDR2 SYDVKM. The length of the CDR3 is 14 residues. V was trimmed by 6 bases and J by 0 bases, leaving 9 bases between them. DNA for the CDR3: TGTGCCAGCAGGCGGACAGCCTCTGGAAACACCATATATTTT. The encoded protein is CASRRTASGNTIYF.

This chain connects TRBV9 to TRBJ2-3; either TRBD1 or TRBD2 may fit D (5 bases each). The CDR3 totals 13 residues. Deletions cut 0 bases from V and 9 bases from J, with 11 bases between. From germline, CDR1 is SGDLS and CDR2 YYNGEE. CDR3: CASSVEGTNTQYF. Written as DNA, the CDR3 is TGTGCCAGCAGCGTAGAAGGGACCAACACGCAGTATTTT.

The chain combines TRBV6-5 with TRBJ1-5; 7 bases fit TRBD1. The V segment lost 6 bases and the J segment 2 bases; nucleotides outside the gene matches: 7. Per the germline V gene, CDR1 is MNHEY and CDR2 is SVGAGI. The CDR3 extends over 15 amino acids. CDR3 region: CASREGAGGNQPQHF. DNA of the CDR3: TGTGCCAGCAGGGAGGGGGCGGGAGGCAATCAGCCCCAGCATTTT.

The V and J genes are TRBV6-2 or TRBV6-3 and TRBJ2-5; D unclear. V lost 5 bases and J lost 0, with 10 bases in between. The V gene's germline CDR1 is MNHEY and CDR2 SVGEGT. The CDR3 length is 14 residues. CDR3 nucleotides: TGTGCCAGCAGTCCCCCGCAATACCAAGAGACCCAGTACTTC. This sequence encodes CASSPPQYQETQYF.

The CDR3 loop reads CASSERRIGAEAFF. The CDR3 nucleotides are TGTGCCAGCAGTGAGCGCCGAATAGGGGCTGAAGCTTTCTTT. V is TRBV6-1 and J is TRBJ1-1; TRBD1 might be the D (5 bases). Deletions cut 3 bases from V and 6 bases from J, with 14 bases between. CDR3 size: 14 residues. Per the germline V gene, CDR1 is MNHNS and CDR2 is SASEGT.

V gene TRBV7-6 combines with J gene TRBJ2-1; TRBD1 aligns across 7 bases. V lost 6 bases and J lost 5; bases outside the gene matches: 10. The CDR3 is 15 amino acids. Germline CDR1 and CDR2: SGHVS and FNYEAQ. The CDR3 loop is CASSSDGTVNNEQFF. The CDR3 nucleotides read TGTGCCAGCAGTTCTGACGGGACAGTTAACAATGAGCAGTTCTTC.

This CDR3 is CASSTSHGGLYSNQPQHF. CDR3 coding DNA: TGTGCCAGCTCGACTTCCCACGGGGGCCTTTATAGCAATCAGCCCCAGCATTTT. The V gene is TRBV28, the J gene TRBJ1-5; tentatively, D is TRBD1 (6 bases). The CDR3 extends over 18 amino acids. Deletions cut 8 bases from V and 0 bases from J, with 23 bases between. Germline CDR1 is MDHEN and CDR2 is SYDVKM.

CDR3 loop: CASSLGQGRGEETQYF. CDR3 nucleotides: TGTGCCAGCAGCTTAGGACAGGGGCGAGGGGAAGAGACCCAGTACTTC. The J gene is TRBJ2-5, the V gene TRBV5-4; 9 bases align to TRBD1. The V gene's germline CDR1 is SGHNT and CDR2 YYREEE (reference sequence). Unmatched junction bases numbered 8, after V lost 2 bases and J lost 3 bases. This CDR3 is 16 amino acids long.

The V call is TRBV2, the J call TRBJ2-2; weak D call: TRBD1 (5 bases). Germline CDR1 SNHLY, CDR2 FYNNEI. There are 15 residues in the CDR3. Trimming left V 4 bases short and J 0 bases short, with 9 bases between. The CDR3 DNA follows: TGTGCCAGCAGTGTTCAGGGCCCGAACACCGGGGAGCTGTTTTTT. Translated: CASSVQGPNTGELFF.

The rearrangement links TRBV28 to TRBJ2-3; the match to TRBD1 covers 7 bases. This CDR3 has 17 amino acids. Germline loops: CDR1 MDHEN, CDR2 SYDVKM. After removal of 5 bases from V and 8 bases from J, the junction contained 19 bases not matched to a gene. The CDR3 DNA sequence: TGTGCCAGCAGTGTCCCACAGGGGCAAAAGGGCGGAGGTACGCAGTATTTT. Its translation is CASSVPQGQKGGGTQYF.

The genes are TRBV19 and TRBJ2-3; maybe TRBD1 (7 bases). The V end was cut by 7 bases, the J end by 5 bases, with 22 bases between. The CDR3 runs 16 residues. The germline gives CDR1 LNHDA, CDR2 SQIVND (reference sequence). Here the CDR3 reads CASTVRQGGQEDTQYF. The DNA of the CDR3 is TGTGCCAGTACCGTAAGACAGGGAGGTCAGGAAGATACGCAGTATTTT. Based on the CDR3 plus reference TRBV19 and TRBJ2-3, the full variable domain is DGGITQSPKYLFRKEGQNVTLSCEQNLNHDAMYWYRQDPGQGLRLIYYSQIVNDFQKGDIAEGYSVSREKKESFPLTVTSAQKNPTAFYLCASTVRQGGQEDTQYFGPGTRLTVL.

The chain employs TRBV24-1 and TRBJ2-2; 8 bases line up with TRBD1. The germline CDR1 and CDR2 sequences are KGHDR and SFDVKD. Trimming removed 5 bases from V and 7 bases from J; junction bases left unmatched: 5. This CDR3 has 14 residues. The chain's CDR3 is CATSVTGVNGELFF. DNA for the CDR3: TGTGCCACCAGTGTGACAGGGGTGAACGGGGAGCTGTTTTTT.

This clone was seen many times. The V and J genes are TRBV28 and TRBJ1-6; D gene unclear. The CDR3 runs to 12 residues. The V end was cut by 7 bases, the J end by 12 bases, with 13 bases between. In germline, CDR1 is MDHEN, CDR2 SYDVKM. CDR3 nucleotide sequence: TGTGCCAGCACCCTCCCTCGGGGACCCCTCCACTTT. Translation gives CASTLPRGPLHF.

The J gene is TRBJ1-1, the V gene TRBV29-1; 10 positions match TRBD1. Germline CDR1 and CDR2: SQVTM and ANQGSEA. With V trimmed by 8 bases and J by 1 base, 7 bases remained unmatched. The CDR3 has 14 residues. The DNA for the CDR3 is TGCAGCTTACGACAGGGGGCTTGGAACACTGAAGCTTTCTTT. This sequence encodes CSLRQGAWNTEAFF.

The V and J genes are TRBV30 and TRBJ2-1; 11 nucleotides match TRBD2. CDR1 and CDR2 (germline): GTSNPN, SVGIG (reference sequence). The CDR3 extends over 14 amino acids. After removal of 7 bases from V and 5 bases from J, the junction contained 7 bases not matched to a gene. The CDR3 region is CASQLAGVNNEQFF. DNA for the CDR3: TGTGCCTCTCAACTAGCGGGAGTAAACAATGAGCAGTTCTTC.